This TCR beta chain originates from a study of control samples from healthy donors and cancer patients. V lost 3 bases and J 4 bases, leaving 6 bases between the germline ends. The CDR3 consists of 13 residues. Generated by immunoSEQ multiplex PCR, the TCRdb table keeps only in-frame clones and is missing some. The sample has some 150,000 clones, roughly nine tenths seen once. J is TRBJ2-2 and V is TRBV12-3 or TRBV12-4, with D perhaps matching TRBD2 (6 bases). The sample was blood. This sequence was found in a man between 18 and 29 years old in good health. Here the CDR3 DNA reads TGTGCCAGCAGTTTCGGGGGCACCGGGGAGCTGTTTTTT. Protein: CASSFGGTGELFF.